This T cell receptor beta chain stems from a study of blood T cell repertoires in COVID-19. Across the study: Specimens from acute and convalescent COVID-19 originated in the United States, Italy and Spain.

CDR3 length equals 19 residues. CDR1 and CDR2 (germline): MRHNA, SNTAGT. V was pared by 3 bases and J by 5 bases, with 19 bases of the junction left unmatched. The data were produced by immunoSEQ multiplex PCR, yet TCRdb's version contains in-frame clones alone and is incomplete. The data show about 210,000 clones, less than 85% seen once. The sequenced material came from peripheral blood. This receptor was identified in a woman older than 75 with COVID-19, enrolled during active disease. The chain has TRBV6-4 and TRBJ1-5, with TRBD1 matching 7 bases. CDR3 coding DNA: TGTGCCAGCAGTGAGGAGGAGGGGGCGCAGGGATTGTGCGATCAGCCCCAGCATTTT. The encoded protein is CASSEEEGAQGLCDQPQHF.